A single sample gave rise to the 3 T cell receptor beta chains below, sequenced in a study of blood T cell repertoires in COVID-19. The table came from immunoSEQ multiplex PCR; TCRdb's copy has only in-frame clones and leaves some out. This table holds some 200,000 clones, 84% found once. Material for sequencing was peripheral blood. The origin of the receptors is a woman between 55 and 75 years old who had recovered from COVID-19.

The genes are TRBV30 and TRBJ2-7; 9 bases align to TRBD1. The CDR3 spans 12 residues. J lost 6 bases, V lost 2 bases, and 2 bases had no gene match. Germline CDR1 GTSNPN, CDR2 SVGIG (reference sequence). This chain's CDR3 is CAWSRQGGEQYF. The CDR3 DNA reads as TGTGCCTGGAGTAGACAGGGGGGCGAGCAGTACTTC.

V gene TRBV6-5 combines with J gene TRBJ2-5; tentative D call: TRBD1 (7 bases). Trimming shortened V by 6 bases and J by 5 bases, and 10 bases separated the two germline ends. The CDR3 contains 12 residues. The germline CDR1 and CDR2 sequences are MNHEY and SVGAGI. The CDR3 protein is CASSQGGETQYF. The DNA of the CDR3 is TGTGCCAGCAGCCAGGGGGGCGAGACCCAGTACTTC.

The chain links TRBV5-1 to TRBJ1-5, with TRBD1 matching 7 bases. The CDR3 consists of 16 residues. Trimming at V came to 4 bases and at J to 4 bases, leaving 11 bases not matched to a gene. In germline, CDR1 is SGHRS, CDR2 YFSETQ. CDR3 in amino acids: CASSPEPQGINQPQHF. The DNA for the CDR3 is TGCGCCAGCAGCCCCGAACCACAGGGGATTAATCAGCCCCAGCATTTT.